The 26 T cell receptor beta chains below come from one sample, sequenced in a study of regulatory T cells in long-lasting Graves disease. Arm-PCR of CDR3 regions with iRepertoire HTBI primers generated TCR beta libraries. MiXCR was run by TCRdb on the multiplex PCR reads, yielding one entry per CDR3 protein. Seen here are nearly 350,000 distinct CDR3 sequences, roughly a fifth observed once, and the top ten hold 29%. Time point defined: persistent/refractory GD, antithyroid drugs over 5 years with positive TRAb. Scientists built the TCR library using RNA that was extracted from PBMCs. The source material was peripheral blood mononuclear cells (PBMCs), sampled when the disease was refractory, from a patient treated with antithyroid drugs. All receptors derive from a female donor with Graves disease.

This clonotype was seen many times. CDR3 region: CAWSGSFETQYF. In DNA, the CDR3 is TGTGCCTGGAGTGGGAGTTTTGAGACCCAGTACTTC. The rearrangement uses TRBV30 and TRBJ2-5; no reliable D call. The CDR3 runs to 12 residues. The ends were cut back, 1 base at V and 5 bases at J, with 8 bases in the middle. CDR1 is GTSNPN, CDR2 SVGIG, per germline (reference sequence).

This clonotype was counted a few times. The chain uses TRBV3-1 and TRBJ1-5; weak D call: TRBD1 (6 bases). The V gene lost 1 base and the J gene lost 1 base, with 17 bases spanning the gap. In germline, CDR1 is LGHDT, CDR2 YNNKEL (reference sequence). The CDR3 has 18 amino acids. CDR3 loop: CASSQAYKRGGSNQPQHF. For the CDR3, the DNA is TGTGCCAGCAGCCAAGCTTATAAACGGGGGGGCAGCAATCAGCCCCAGCATTTT.

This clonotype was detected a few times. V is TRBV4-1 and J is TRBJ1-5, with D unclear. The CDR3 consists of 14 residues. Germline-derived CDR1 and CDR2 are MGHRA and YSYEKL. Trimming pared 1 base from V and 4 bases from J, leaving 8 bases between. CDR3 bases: TGCGCCAGCAGCCAAGCGTATGGAAATCAGCCCCAGCATTTT. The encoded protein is CASSQAYGNQPQHF.

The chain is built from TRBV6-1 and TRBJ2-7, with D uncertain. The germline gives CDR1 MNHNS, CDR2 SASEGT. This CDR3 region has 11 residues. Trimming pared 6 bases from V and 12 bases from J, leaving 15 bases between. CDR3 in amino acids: CASRKGPTRYF. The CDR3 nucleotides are TGTGCCAGCAGAAAAGGACCGACCAGGTACTTC.

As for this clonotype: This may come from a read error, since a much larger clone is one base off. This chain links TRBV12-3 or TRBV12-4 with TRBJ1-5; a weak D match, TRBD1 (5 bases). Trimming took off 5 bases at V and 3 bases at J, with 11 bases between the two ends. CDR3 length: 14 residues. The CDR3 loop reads CASSGGWLNQPQHF. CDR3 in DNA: TGTGCCAGCAGTGGGGGATGGCTCAATCAGCCCCAGCATTTT.

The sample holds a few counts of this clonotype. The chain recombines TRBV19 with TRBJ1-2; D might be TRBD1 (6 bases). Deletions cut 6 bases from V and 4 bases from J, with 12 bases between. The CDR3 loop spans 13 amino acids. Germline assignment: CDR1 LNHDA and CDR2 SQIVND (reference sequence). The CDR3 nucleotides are TGTGCCAGTAGGCCGAACAGGGCCTATGGCTACACCTTC. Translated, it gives CASRPNRAYGYTF.

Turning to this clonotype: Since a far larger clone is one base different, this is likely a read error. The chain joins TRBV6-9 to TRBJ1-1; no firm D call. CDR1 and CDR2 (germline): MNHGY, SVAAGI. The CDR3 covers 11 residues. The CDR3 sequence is CASSYDTGAFF. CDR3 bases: TGTGCCAGCAGTTATGACACTGGAGCTTTCTTT.

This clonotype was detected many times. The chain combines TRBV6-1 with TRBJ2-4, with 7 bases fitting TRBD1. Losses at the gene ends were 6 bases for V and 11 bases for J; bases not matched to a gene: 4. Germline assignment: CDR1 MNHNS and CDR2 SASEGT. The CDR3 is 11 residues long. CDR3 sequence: CASRAQGVQYF. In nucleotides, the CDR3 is TGTGCCAGCAGGGCCCAGGGGGTTCAGTACTTC.

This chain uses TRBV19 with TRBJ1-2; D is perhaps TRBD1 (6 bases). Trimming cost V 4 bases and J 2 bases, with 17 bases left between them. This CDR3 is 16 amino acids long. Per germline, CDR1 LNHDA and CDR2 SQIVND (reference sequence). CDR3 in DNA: TGTGCCAGTAGTAATCTCGGGGGCAGGGTGAACTATGGCTACACCTTC. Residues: CASSNLGGRVNYGYTF.

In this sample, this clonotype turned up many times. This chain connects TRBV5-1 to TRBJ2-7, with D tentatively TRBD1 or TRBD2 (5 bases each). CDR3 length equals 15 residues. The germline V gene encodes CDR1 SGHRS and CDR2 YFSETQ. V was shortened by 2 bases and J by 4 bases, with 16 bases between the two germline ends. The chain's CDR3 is CASSLDPGPTYEQYF. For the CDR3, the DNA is TGCGCCAGCAGCTTAGATCCGGGACCTACTTACGAGCAGTACTTC.

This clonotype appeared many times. The CDR3 nucleotides are TGTGCCAGCAGTTCGCCTCGGGGCTACACTGAAGCTTTCTTT. It translates to CASSSPRGYTEAFF. The V gene is TRBV2, the J gene TRBJ1-1; D is possibly TRBD1 (5 bases). The germline V gene has CDR1 SNHLY and CDR2 FYNNEI. V was trimmed by 5 bases and J by 3 bases, leaving 13 bases between them. This CDR3 spans 14 amino acids.

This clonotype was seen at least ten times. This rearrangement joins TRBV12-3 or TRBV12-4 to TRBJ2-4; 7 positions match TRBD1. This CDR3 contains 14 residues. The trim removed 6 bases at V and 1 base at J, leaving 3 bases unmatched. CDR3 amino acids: CASRLQGAKNIQYF. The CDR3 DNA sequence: TGTGCCAGCAGACTACAGGGGGCCAAAAACATTCAGTACTTC.

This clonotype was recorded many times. CDR3 bases: TGTGCCAGCAGCTTAGGTCTCCCGGGGGGTGAGACCCAGTACTTC. Translated, it gives CASSLGLPGGETQYF. The chain joins TRBV7-2 to TRBJ2-5, with TRBD2 identical over 7 bases. This CDR3 has 15 residues. CDR1 is SGHTA and CDR2 is FQGNSA in the germline V gene. V lost 1 base and J lost 5; bases outside the gene matches: 7.

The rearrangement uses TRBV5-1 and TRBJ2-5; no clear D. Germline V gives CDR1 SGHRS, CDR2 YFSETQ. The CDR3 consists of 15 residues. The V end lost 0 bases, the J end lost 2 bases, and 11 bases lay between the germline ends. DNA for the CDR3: TGCGCCAGCAGCTTGGACCTTGGAAGGCAAGAGACCCAGTACTTC. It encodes CASSLDLGRQETQYF.

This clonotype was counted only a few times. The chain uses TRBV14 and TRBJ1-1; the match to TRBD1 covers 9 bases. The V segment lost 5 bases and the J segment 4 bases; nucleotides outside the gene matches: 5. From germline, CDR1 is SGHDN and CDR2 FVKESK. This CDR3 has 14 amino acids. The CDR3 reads CASSSQGAGTEAFF. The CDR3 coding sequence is TGTGCCAGCAGCTCACAGGGGGCTGGCACTGAAGCTTTCTTT.

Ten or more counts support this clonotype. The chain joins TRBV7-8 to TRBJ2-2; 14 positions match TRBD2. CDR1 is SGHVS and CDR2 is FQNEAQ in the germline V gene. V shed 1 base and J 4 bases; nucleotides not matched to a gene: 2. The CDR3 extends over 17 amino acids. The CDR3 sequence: CASSLGLAGGATGELFF. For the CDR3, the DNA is TGTGCCAGCAGCTTAGGACTAGCGGGAGGGGCCACCGGGGAGCTGTTTTTT.

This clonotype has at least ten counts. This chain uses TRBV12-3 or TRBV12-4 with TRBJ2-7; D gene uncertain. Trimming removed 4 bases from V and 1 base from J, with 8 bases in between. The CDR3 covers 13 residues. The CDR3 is CASSWGFSYEQYF. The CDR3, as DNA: TGTGCCAGCAGTTGGGGATTTTCCTACGAGCAGTACTTC.

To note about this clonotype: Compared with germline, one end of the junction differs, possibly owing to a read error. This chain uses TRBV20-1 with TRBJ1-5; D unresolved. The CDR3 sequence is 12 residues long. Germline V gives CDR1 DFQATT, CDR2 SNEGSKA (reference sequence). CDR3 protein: CSARDSNQPQHF. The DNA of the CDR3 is TGCAGTGCGAGAGATAGCAATCAGCCCCAGCATTTT.

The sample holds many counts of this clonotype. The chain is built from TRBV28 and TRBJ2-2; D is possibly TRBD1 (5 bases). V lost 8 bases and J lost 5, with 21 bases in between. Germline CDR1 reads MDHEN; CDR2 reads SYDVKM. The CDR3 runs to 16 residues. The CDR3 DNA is TGTGCCAGCCTTAAGTTTCGTCAGGGAAGGACCGGGGAGCTGTTTTTT. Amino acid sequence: CASLKFRQGRTGELFF. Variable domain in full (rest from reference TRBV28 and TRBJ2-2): DVKVTQSSRYLVKRTGEKVFLECVQDMDHENMFWYRQDPGLGLRLIYFSYDVKMKEKGDIPEGYSVSREKKERFSLILESASTNQTSMYLCASLKFRQGRTGELFFGEGSRLTVL.

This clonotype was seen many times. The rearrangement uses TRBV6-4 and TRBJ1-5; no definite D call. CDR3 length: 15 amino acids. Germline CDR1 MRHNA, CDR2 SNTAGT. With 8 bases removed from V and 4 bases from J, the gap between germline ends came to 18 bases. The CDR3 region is CASSISPGSNQPQHF. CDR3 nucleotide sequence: TGTGCCAGCTCAATTTCCCCAGGTTCAAATCAGCCCCAGCATTTT.

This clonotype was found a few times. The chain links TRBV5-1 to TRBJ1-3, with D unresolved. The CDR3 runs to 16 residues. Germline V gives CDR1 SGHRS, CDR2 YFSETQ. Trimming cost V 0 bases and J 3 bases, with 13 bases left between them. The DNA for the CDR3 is TGCGCCAGCAGCTTGGTAGGACTCGACCGTGGAAACACCATATATTTT. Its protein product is CASSLVGLDRGNTIYF.

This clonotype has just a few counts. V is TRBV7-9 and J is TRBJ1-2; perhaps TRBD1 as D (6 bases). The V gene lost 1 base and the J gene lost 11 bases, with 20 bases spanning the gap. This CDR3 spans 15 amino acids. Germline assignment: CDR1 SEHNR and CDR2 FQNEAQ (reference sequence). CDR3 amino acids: CASSLVLGGRTPYTF. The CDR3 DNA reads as TGTGCCAGCAGCTTAGTTTTAGGGGGGAGGACCCCTTACACCTTC.

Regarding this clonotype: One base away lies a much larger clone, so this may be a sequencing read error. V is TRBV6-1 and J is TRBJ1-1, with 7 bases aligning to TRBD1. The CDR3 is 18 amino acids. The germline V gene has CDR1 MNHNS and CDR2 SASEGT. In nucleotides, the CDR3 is TGTGCCAGCAACCTACGGGGCCGCAGAGACAGGGTCAACACTGAAGTTTTCTTT. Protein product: CASNLRGRRDRVNTEVFF.

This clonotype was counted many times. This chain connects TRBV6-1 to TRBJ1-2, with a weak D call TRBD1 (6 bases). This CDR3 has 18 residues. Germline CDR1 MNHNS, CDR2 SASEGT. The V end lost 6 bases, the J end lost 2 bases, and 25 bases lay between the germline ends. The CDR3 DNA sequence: TGTGCCAGCAGCCCATTGAAGGGGCAGGGGAAGGGAAACTATGGCTACACCTTC. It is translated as CASSPLKGQGKGNYGYTF.

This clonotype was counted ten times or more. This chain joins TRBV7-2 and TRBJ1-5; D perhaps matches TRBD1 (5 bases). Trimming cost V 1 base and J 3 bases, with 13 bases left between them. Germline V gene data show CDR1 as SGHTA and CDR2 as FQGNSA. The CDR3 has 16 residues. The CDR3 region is CASSLGPRVVNQPQHF. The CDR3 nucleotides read TGTGCCAGCAGCTTAGGGCCCAGGGTTGTCAATCAGCCCCAGCATTTT.

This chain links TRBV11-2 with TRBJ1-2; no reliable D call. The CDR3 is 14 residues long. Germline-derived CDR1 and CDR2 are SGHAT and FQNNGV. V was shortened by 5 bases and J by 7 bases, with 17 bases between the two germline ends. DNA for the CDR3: TGTGCCAGCAGCCCCTCCCTTTCCTTCGGTGGCTACACCTTC. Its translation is CASSPSLSFGGYTF.